Sequencing of this TCR beta chain was carried out in a study of vaccination effects on CD4 cells after COVID-19. Sequencing was performed with immunoSEQ multiplex PCR; in TCRdb, only in-frame clones are kept and a portion is missing. The sample shows roughly 23,000 clones, approximately 76% of them seen only once. Concerning this clone itself: Its antigen is as yet unknown.

Sequencing was preceded by expansion of antigen-specific CD4+ T cells with viral peptide pools in the ViraFEST assay. The culture ran for under eleven days, and then CD4+ T cells were isolated. PCR-confirmed SARS-CoV-2 infection occurred in the person between March and December 2020. It was on days 3 and 7 that half the medium was replaced with IL-2 medium. Germline values: CDR1 MRHNA, CDR2 SNTAGT. V shed 10 bases, J shed 5 bases, and the junction held 12 bases outside the gene matches. The CDR3 sequence is 14 residues long. The study, taken as a whole, reports: At late timepoints after vaccination, vaccine- and infection-induced clones shrank markedly.

The sequence was collected from a human donor who had a prior SARS-CoV-2 infection. The V gene is TRBV6-4, the J gene TRBJ2-7, with 9 bases matching TRBD2. This material consisted of CD4+ T cells from PBMCs cultured with SARS-CoV-2 spike peptides, taken before COVID-19 vaccination. In DNA form, the CDR3 reads TGTGCCATCCCCCTTGCGGGAGGGCGCAACGAGCAGTACTTC. Its translation is CAIPLAGGRNEQYF.